The text below deals with one TCR beta chain. The data originate from a study of cytomegalovirus exposure and HLA in healthy donors. Germline-derived CDR1 and CDR2 are SGHVS and FQNEAQ. CDR3 length equals 11 residues. Between the trimmed V and J ends, which lost 9 bases and 4 bases, there was a span of 9 bases. Though nominally healthy at sampling, donors likely had unrecorded immune exposures. The study ran its PCR with 60 Vbeta and 13 Jbeta primers. Clones were read by immunoSEQ multiplex PCR, and TCRdb kept only the in-frame ones, dropping some. The table has some 100,000 clones, approximately 80% seen once; the top ten hold over 2%.

The chain joins TRBV7-8 to TRBJ1-2; a possible D gene is TRBD1 (5 bases). The clonotype originates from a woman between 25 and 40 years old in good health and CMV-seronegative. The source material was PBMCs. The CDR3 nucleotides read TGTGCCAGTCAGGGATCCTATGGCTACACCTTC. It encodes CASQGSYGYTF. The whole variable domain, remainder taken from reference TRBV7-8 and TRBJ1-2, is GAGVSQSPRYKVAKRGQDVALRCDPISGHVSLFWYQQALGQGPEFLTYFQNEAQLDKSGLPSDRFFAERPEGSVSTLKIQRTQQEDSAVYLCASQGSYGYTFGSGTRLTVV.